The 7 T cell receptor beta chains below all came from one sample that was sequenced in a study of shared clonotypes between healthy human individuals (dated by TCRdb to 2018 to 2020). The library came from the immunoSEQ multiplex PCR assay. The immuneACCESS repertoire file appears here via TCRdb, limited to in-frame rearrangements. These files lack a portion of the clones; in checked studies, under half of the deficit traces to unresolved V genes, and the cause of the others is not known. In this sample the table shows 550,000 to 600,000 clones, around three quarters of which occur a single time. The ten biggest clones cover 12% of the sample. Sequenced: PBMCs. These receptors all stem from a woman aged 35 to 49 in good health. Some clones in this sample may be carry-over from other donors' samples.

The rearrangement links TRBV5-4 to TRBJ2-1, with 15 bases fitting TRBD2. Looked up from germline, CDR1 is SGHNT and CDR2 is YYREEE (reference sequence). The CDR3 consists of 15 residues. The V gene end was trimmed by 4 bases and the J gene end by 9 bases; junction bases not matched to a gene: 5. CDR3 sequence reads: CASSKGLAGGVEQFF. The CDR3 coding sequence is TGTGCCAGCAGCAAGGGACTAGCGGGAGGCGTTGAGCAGTTCTTC.

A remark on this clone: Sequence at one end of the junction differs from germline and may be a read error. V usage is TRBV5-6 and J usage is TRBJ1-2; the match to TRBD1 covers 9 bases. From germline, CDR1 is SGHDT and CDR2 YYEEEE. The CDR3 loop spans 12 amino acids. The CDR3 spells CASSLLGDREAF. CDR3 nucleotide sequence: TGTGCCAGCAGCTTGCTGGGGGACAGGGAGGCCTTC.

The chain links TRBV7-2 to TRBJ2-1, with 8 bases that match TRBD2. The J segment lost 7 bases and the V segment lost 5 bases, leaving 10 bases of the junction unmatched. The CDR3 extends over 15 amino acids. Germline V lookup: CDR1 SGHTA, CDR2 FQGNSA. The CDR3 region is CASSPHSGSWNEQFF. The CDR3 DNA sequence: TGTGCCAGCAGCCCCCACAGCGGGAGTTGGAATGAGCAGTTCTTC.

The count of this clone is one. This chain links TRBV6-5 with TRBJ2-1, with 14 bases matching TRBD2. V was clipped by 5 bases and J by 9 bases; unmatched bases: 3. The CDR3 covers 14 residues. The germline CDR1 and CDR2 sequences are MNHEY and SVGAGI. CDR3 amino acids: CASSGLAGGGEQFF. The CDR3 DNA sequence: TGTGCCAGCAGTGGACTAGCGGGAGGTGGTGAGCAGTTCTTC.

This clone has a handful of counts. CDR3 nucleotides: TGTGCCAGCAGCTTAGAGGGCCATGGCTACACCTTC. Protein: CASSLEGHGYTF. The J gene is TRBJ1-2, the V gene TRBV7-9; no clear D. The CDR3 loop spans 12 amino acids. V shed 1 base and J shed 6 bases, with 6 bases lying between them. Germline CDR1 SEHNR, CDR2 FQNEAQ (reference sequence).

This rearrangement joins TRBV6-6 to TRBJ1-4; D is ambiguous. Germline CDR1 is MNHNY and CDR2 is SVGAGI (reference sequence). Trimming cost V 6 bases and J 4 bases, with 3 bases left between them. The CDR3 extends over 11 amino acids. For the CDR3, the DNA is TGTGCCAGCAGAAATAATGAAAAACTGTTTTTT. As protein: CASRNNEKLFF.

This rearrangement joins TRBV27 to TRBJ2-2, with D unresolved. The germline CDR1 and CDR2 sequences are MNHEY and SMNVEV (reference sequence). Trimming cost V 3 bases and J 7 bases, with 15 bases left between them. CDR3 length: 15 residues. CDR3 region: CASSLMWTAYGELFF. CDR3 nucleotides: TGTGCCAGCAGTTTGATGTGGACCGCGTACGGGGAGCTGTTTTTT.